Presented here are 10 T cell receptor beta chains from one specimen sequenced in a study of blood T cell repertoires in COVID-19. This table comes from immunoSEQ multiplex PCR, and its TCRdb copy is limited to in-frame clones, with some not included. The sample includes some 250,000 clones, approximately 90% seen only once; the top ten take around 16%. The specimen sequenced was PBMCs or T cells enriched from blood (not recorded which). The receptor set was obtained from a young man who had recovered from COVID-19.

The gene calls are TRBV27 and TRBJ2-1, with D perhaps TRBD2 (5 bases). The V and J ends lost 8 bases and 0 bases respectively, with 17 bases between them. CDR1 is MNHEY, CDR2 SMNVEV, per germline (reference sequence). This CDR3 is built from 16 residues. The CDR3 here is CASGAARPYSYNEQFF. CDR3 bases: TGTGCCAGCGGAGCGGCGCGGCCTTACTCCTACAATGAGCAGTTCTTC.

This chain links TRBV5-4 with TRBJ1-1, with a weak D call TRBD1 (6 bases). The germline V gene encodes CDR1 SGHNT and CDR2 YYREEE (reference sequence). With 4 bases removed from V and 1 base from J, the gap between germline ends came to 14 bases. The CDR3 loop spans 15 amino acids. In DNA form, the CDR3 reads TGTGCCAGCAGCCACCCGACAGGAGCGAACACTGAAGCTTTCTTT. Its translation: CASSHPTGANTEAFF.

This clone appeared once. The gene calls are TRBV27 and TRBJ1-4; no firm D call. The CDR3 extends over 13 amino acids. Trimming left V 4 bases short and J 4 bases short, with 7 bases between. The V gene's germline CDR1 is MNHEY and CDR2 SMNVEV (reference sequence). The DNA for the CDR3 is TGTGCCAGCAGTTCCAGGCGTAATGAAAAACTGTTTTTT. The encoded protein is CASSSRRNEKLFF.

The gene calls are TRBV12-5 and TRBJ2-7, with 12 bases identical to TRBD2. Germline CDR1 LGHNT, CDR2 FRNRAP. V was pared by 5 bases and J by 5 bases, with 7 bases of the junction left unmatched. The CDR3 is 15 residues long. For the CDR3, the DNA is TGTGCTAGTGGTCAACCGGGACTAGCGGGCCACGAGCAGTACTTC. Protein product: CASGQPGLAGHEQYF.

The chain carries TRBV7-2 and TRBJ2-1, with D perhaps matching TRBD2 (6 bases). This CDR3 has 15 residues. The germline CDR1 and CDR2 sequences are SGHTA and FQGNSA. The V and J ends lost 7 bases and 1 base respectively, with 14 bases between them. CDR3 sequence: CASTAGSYSYNEQFF. The CDR3 nucleotides are TGTGCCAGCACCGCCGGGAGTTATTCCTACAATGAGCAGTTCTTC.

This chain connects TRBV5-1 to TRBJ2-1; perhaps TRBD2 as D (7 bases). The V end lost 9 bases, the J end lost 10 bases, and 23 bases lay between the germline ends. The CDR3 spans 14 residues. Germline V lookup: CDR1 SGHRS, CDR2 YFSETQ. This CDR3 is CATSTGTNRQEQFF. The CDR3 DNA sequence: TGCGCCACTTCAACAGGGACTAATCGTCAGGAGCAGTTCTTC.

The chain carries TRBV18 and TRBJ1-2; 8 bases agree with TRBD1. This CDR3 contains 13 residues. CDR1 and CDR2 (germline): KGHSH, LQKENI. With 3 bases clipped from V and 8 bases from J, the junction kept 5 bases outside the gene matches. This CDR3 is CASSPQGAGGYTF. CDR3 nucleotides: TGTGCCAGCTCACCGCAGGGGGCGGGAGGCTACACCTTC.

In its sample, this clone was seen once. The chain couples TRBV19 to TRBJ2-1; the D is unclear. There are 15 residues in the CDR3. The V gene lost 6 bases and the J gene lost 4 bases, with 16 bases spanning the gap. Germline CDR1 LNHDA, CDR2 SQIVND (reference sequence). CDR3 sequence (DNA): TGTGCCAGTAGGCTAGGTTCCGCGATTTACAATGAGCAGTTCTTC. Encoded protein: CASRLGSAIYNEQFF.

The rearrangement joins TRBV9 to TRBJ2-1, with 10 positions matching TRBD1. The length of the CDR3 is 14 residues. Germline CDR1 is SGDLS and CDR2 is YYNGEE. J lost 13 bases, V lost 3 bases, and 10 bases had no gene match. The CDR3 nucleotides read TGTGCCAGCAGCGACCAGCCGGGACAGGGGAGACAGTTCTTC. It yields the protein CASSDQPGQGRQFF. The full variable domain, rest sourced from reference TRBV9 and TRBJ2-1, is DSGVTQTPKHLITATGQRVTLRCSPRSGDLSVYWYQQSLDQGLQFLIQYYNGEERAKGNILERFSAQQFPDLHSELNLSSLELGDSALYFCASSDQPGQGRQFFGPGTRLTVL.

This clone was seen more than once but under ten times. V gene TRBV7-9 combines with J gene TRBJ2-1; 9 positions match TRBD1. Germline values: CDR1 SEHNR, CDR2 FQNEAQ (reference sequence). V lost 7 bases to trimming and J lost 12 bases; unmatched junction nucleotides: 16. The CDR3 runs to 15 residues. The chain's CDR3 is CASNPDRGILRLQFF. The CDR3, as DNA: TGTGCCAGCAACCCGGACAGGGGTATTCTCCGTCTGCAGTTCTTC.